This TCR beta chain was sequenced during a study of cytomegalovirus exposure and HLA in healthy donors. This CDR3 region has 14 residues. Germline V gene sequence: CDR1 SGHDT, CDR2 YYEEEE. With V trimmed by 4 bases and J by 2 bases, 3 bases remained unmatched. As concerns this clone: Antigen unknown.

TCRdb's copy holds only in-frame clones and misses some; the assay was immunoSEQ multiplex PCR. The data contain about 110,000 clones, approximately 96% of them seen just once; the ten biggest clones take up about 0.7%. General study results and limits: The finding came from a later analysis; first-cohort TCR clusters tended to co-occur in the roughly 110 validation repertoires.

The sequenced material came from PBMCs. The J gene is TRBJ2-7, the V gene TRBV5-6, with 10 bases matching TRBD1. The source of this sequence is a woman aged 18-29 years in good health and CMV-seronegative. The CDR3 sequence is CASSPGQGPYEQYF. Here the CDR3 DNA reads TGTGCCAGCAGCCCGGGACAGGGGCCCTACGAGCAGTACTTC.